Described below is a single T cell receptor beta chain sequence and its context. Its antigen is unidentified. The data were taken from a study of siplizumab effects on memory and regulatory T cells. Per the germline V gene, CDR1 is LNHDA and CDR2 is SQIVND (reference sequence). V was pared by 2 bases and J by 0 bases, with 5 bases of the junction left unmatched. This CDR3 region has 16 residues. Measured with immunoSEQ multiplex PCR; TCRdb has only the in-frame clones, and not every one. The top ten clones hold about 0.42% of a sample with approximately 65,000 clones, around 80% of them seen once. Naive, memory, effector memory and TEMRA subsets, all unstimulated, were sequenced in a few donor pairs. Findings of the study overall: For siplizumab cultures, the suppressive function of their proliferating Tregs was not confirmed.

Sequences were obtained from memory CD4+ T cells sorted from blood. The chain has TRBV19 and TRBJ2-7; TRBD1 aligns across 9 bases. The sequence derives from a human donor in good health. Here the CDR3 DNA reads TGTGCCAGTAGTATAACAGGGGGCACGAGCTCCTACGAGCAGTACTTC. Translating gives CASSITGGTSSYEQYF.